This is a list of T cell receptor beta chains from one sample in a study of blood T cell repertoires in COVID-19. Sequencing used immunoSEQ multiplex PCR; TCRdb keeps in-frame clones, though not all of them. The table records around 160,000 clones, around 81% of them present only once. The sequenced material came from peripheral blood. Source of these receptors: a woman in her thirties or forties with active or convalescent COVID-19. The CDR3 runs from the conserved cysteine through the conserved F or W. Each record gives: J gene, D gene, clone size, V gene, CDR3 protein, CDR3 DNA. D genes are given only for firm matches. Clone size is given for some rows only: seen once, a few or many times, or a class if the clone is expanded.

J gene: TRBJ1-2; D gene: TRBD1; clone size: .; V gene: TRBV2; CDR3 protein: CASRGQADRYTF; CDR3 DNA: TGTGCCAGCCGGGGACAGGCAGATCGCTACACCTTC
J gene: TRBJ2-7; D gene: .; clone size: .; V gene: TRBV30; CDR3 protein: CAWSVLGRSGEQYF; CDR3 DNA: TGTGCCTGGAGTGTACTTGGAAGGTCAGGCGAGCAGTACTTC
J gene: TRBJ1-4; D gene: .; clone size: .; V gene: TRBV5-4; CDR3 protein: CASSLVTHSGTNEKLFF; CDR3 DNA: TGTGCCAGCAGTTTAGTCACCCACTCCGGGACTAATGAAAAACTGTTTTTT
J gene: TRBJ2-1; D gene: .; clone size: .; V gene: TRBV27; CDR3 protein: CASSLGQGGHEQFF; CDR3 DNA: TGTGCCAGCAGTTTGGGGCAGGGTGGTCATGAGCAGTTCTTC
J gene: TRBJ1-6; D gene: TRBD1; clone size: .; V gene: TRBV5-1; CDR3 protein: CASRPDRGRSPLHF; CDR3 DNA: TGCGCCAGCAGGCCCGACAGGGGGCGTTCACCCCTCCACTTT
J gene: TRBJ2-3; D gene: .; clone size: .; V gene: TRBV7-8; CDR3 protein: CASSLVFVGGGVDTQYF; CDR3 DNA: TGTGCCAGCAGCTTAGTTTTCGTCGGCGGGGGCGTTGATACGCAGTATTTT
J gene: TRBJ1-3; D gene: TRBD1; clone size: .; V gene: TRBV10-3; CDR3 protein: CAIMQGAPGNTIYF; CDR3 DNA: TGTGCCATCATGCAGGGGGCTCCTGGAAACACCATATATTTT
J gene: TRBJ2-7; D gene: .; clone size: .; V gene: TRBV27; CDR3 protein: CASSLLSSRGYEQYF; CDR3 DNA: TGTGCCAGCAGTTTGTTGTCTAGCCGCGGGTACGAGCAGTACTTC
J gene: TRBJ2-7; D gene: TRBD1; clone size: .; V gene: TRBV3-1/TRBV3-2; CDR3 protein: CASRPGTGGPYEQYF; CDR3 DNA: TGTGCCAGCAGGCCCGGGACAGGGGGCCCCTACGAGCAGTACTTC
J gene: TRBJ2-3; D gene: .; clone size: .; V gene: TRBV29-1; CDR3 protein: CSANSGVGGPDTQYF; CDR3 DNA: TGCAGCGCTAATAGCGGAGTAGGGGGCCCAGATACGCAGTATTTT
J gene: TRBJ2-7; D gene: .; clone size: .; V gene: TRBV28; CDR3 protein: CASSSPTEFSYEQYF; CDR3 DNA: TGTGCCAGCAGTTCCCCGACAGAGTTCTCCTACGAGCAGTACTTC
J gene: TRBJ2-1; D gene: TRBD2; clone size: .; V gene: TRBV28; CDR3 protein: CASSPFRAPGTSGSYNEQFF; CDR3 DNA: TGTGCCAGCAGTCCCTTTCGAGCCCCCGGGACTAGCGGGAGCTACAATGAGCAGTTCTTC
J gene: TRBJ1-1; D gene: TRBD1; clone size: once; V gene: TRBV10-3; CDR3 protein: CAISEDRALMAEAFF; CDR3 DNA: TGTGCCATCAGTGAGGACAGGGCCCTCATGGCTGAAGCTTTCTTT
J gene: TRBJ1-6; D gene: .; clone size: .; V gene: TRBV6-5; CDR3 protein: CASSYSDSSYNSPLHF; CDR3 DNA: TGTGCCAGCAGTTACTCGGACAGCTCCTATAATTCACCCCTCCACTTT
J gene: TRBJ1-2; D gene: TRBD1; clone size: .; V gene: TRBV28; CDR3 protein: CASSLRGPPYGYTF; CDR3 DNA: TGTGCCAGCAGTTTAAGGGGGCCACCCTATGGCTACACCTTC
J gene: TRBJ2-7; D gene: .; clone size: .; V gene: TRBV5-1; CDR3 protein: CASSLVALSYEQYF; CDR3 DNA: TGCGCCAGCAGCTTGGTCGCCCTATCCTACGAGCAGTACTTC
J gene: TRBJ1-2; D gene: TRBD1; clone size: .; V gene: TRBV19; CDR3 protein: CASKPTGAGYGYTF; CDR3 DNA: TGTGCCAGTAAACCCACAGGGGCGGGCTATGGCTACACCTTC
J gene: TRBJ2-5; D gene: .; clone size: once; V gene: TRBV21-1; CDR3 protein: CASEKRREDYTNGTQYF; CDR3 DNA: TGTGCCAGCGAAAAGAGGCGAGAGGACTACACAAACGGGACCCAGTACTTC
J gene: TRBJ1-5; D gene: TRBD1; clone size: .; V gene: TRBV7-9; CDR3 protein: CASSKGTGPPYSNQPQHF; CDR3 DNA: TGTGCCAGCAGCAAAGGGACAGGACCTCCTTATAGCAATCAGCCCCAGCATTTT
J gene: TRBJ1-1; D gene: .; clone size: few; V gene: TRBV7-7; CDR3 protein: CASSSQLNTEAFF; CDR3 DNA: TGTGCTAGCAGCTCACAGCTCAACACTGAAGCTTTCTTT
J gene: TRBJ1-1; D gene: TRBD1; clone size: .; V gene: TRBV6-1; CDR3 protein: CASREDRGEGAEAFF; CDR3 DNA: TGTGCCAGCAGGGAAGACAGGGGAGAAGGGGCTGAAGCTTTCTTT
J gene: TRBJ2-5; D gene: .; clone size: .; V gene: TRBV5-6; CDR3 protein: CASSFGRGETQYF; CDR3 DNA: TGTGCCAGCAGCTTCGGAAGGGGAGAGACCCAGTACTTC
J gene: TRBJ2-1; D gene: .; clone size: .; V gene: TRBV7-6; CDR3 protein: CASSLAGSHNEQFF; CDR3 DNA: TGTGCCAGCAGCTTGGCGGGGTCCCACAATGAGCAGTTCTTC
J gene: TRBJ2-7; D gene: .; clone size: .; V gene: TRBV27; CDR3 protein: CASSLGGYEQYF; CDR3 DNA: TGTGCCAGCAGTTTGGGAGGTTACGAGCAGTACTTC
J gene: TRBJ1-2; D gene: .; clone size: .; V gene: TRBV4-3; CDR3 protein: CASSHTPSGYTF; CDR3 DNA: TGCGCCAGCAGCCACACGCCCAGTGGCTACACCTTC
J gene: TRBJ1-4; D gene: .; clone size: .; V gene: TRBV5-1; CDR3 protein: CATKSSVSGNEKLFF; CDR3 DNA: TGCGCCACTAAGTCGTCGGTTTCCGGTAATGAAAAACTGTTTTTT
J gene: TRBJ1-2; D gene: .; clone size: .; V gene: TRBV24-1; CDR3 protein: CATSDSTGRLHGYTF; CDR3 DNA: TGTGCCACCAGTGATTCAACAGGGAGATTGCATGGCTACACCTTC
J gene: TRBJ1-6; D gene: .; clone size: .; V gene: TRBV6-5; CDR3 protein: CASSYTAGVNSPLHF; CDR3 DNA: TGTGCCAGCAGTTACACGGCCGGGGTTAATTCACCCCTCCACTTT
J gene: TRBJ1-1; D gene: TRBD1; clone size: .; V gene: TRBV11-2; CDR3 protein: CASSRQGANTEAFF; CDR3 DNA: TGTGCCAGCAGCCGACAGGGGGCCAACACTGAAGCTTTCTTT
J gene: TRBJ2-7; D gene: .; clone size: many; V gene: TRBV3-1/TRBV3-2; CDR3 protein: CASSQSLFSYEQYF; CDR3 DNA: TGTGCCAGCAGCCAATCCCTTTTCTCCTACGAGCAGTACTTC
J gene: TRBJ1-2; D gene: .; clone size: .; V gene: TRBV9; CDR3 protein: CASSVGYDSGGGYTF; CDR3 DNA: TGTGCCAGCAGCGTAGGCTACGACAGCGGGGGGGGCTACACCTTC
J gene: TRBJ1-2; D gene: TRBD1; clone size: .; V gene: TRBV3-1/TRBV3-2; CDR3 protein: CASSPDRGPRYGYTF; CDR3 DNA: TGTGCCAGCAGCCCGGACAGGGGGCCGAGGTATGGCTACACCTTC
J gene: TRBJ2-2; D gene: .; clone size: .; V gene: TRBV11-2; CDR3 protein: CASSRGSTGELFF; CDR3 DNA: TGTGCCAGCTCTAGGGGGTCGACCGGGGAGCTGTTTTTT
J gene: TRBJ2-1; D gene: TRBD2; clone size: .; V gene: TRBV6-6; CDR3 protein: CASSYPRGGPYNEQFF; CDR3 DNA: TGTGCCAGCAGTTACCCGCGCGGGGGGCCTTACAATGAGCAGTTCTTC
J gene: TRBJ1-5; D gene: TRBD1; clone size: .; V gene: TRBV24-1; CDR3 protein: CATSDADRGRQPQHF; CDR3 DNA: TGTGCCACCAGTGATGCGGACAGGGGAAGACAGCCCCAGCATTTT
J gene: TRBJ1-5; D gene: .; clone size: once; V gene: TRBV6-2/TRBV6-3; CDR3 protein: CASSWGEQPQHF; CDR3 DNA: TGTGCCAGCAGTTGGGGGGAACAGCCCCAGCATTTT
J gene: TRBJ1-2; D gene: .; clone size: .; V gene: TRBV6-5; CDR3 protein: CASSYGAANYGYTF; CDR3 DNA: TGTGCCAGCAGTTACGGGGCGGCAAACTATGGCTACACCTTC
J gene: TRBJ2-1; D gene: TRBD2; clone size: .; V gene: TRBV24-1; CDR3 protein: CATSVAGGPVEQFF; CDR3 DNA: TGTGCCACCAGTGTAGCGGGAGGGCCTGTTGAGCAGTTCTTC
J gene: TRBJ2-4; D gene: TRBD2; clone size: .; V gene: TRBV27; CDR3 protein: CASSRGKRLAGVGGAKNIQYF; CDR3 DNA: TGTGCCAGCAGTCGGGGAAAACGACTAGCGGGCGTAGGGGGGGCCAAAAACATTCAGTACTTC
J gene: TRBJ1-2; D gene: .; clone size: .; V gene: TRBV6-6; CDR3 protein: CASSVDTAGQGYTF; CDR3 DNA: TGTGCCAGCAGTGTCGACACGGCGGGCCAAGGCTACACCTTC
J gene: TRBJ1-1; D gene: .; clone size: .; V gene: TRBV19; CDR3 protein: CASSIRGALNTEAFF; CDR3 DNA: TGTGCCAGTAGTATCCGGGGGGCGTTAAACACTGAAGCTTTCTTT
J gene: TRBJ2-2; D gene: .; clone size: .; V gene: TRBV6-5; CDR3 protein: CASSYRVGGSGELFF; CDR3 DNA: TGTGCCAGCAGTTACCGGGTAGGGGGAAGCGGGGAGCTGTTTTTT
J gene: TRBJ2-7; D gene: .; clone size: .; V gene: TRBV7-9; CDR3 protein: CASSLDTRSYEQYF; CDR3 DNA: TGTGCCAGCAGCTTGGACACCCGCTCCTACGAGCAGTACTTC
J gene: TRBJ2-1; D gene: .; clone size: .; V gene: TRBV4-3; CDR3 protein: CASSQDLRTPAEQFF; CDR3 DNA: TGCGCCAGCAGCCAAGATCTAAGGACACCGGCTGAGCAGTTCTTC
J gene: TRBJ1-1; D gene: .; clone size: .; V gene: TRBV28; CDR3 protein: CASSTLGSLDPNTEAFF; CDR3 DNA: TGTGCCAGCAGTACTTTAGGGAGCCTAGACCCGAACACTGAAGCTTTCTTT
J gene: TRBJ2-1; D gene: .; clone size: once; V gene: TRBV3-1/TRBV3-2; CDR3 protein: CASSLARTVSYNEQFF; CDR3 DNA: TGTGCCAGCAGCCTAGCCAGGACAGTCTCCTACAATGAGCAGTTCTTC
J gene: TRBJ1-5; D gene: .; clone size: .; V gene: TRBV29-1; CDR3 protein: CSVAFPGNQPQHF; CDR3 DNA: TGCAGCGTTGCCTTCCCGGGGAATCAGCCCCAGCATTTT